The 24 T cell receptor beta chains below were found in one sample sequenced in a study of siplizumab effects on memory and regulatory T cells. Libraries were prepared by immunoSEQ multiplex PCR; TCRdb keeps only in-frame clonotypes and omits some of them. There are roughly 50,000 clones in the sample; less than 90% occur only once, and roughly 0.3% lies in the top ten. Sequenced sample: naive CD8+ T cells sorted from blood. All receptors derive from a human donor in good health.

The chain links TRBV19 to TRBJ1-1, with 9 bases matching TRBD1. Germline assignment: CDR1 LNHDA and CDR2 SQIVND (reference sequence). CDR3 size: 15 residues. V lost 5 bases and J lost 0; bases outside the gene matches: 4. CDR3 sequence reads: CASSPGTGLNTEAFF. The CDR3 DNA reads TGTGCCAGTAGTCCCGGGACAGGGTTGAACACTGAAGCTTTCTTT.

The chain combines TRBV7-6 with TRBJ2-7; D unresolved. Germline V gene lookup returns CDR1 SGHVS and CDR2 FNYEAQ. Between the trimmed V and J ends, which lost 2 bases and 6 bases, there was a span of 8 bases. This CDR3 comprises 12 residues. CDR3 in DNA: TGTGCCAGCAGCTTAATTTTCGCCGAGCAGTACTTC. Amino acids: CASSLIFAEQYF.

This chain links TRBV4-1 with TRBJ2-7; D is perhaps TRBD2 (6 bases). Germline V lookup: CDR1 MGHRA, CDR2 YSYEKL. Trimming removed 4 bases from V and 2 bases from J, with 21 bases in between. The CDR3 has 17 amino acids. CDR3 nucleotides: TGCGCCAGCAGCCTCACGGGAGTCGGTCAGGCGACCTACGAGCAGTACTTC. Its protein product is CASSLTGVGQATYEQYF.

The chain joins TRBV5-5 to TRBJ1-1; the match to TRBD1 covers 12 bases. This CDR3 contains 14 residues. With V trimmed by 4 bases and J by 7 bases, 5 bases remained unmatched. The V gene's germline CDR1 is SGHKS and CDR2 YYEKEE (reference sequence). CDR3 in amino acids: CASSTGQGAYEAFF. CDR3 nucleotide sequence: TGTGCCAGCAGCACGGGACAGGGGGCTTATGAAGCTTTCTTT.

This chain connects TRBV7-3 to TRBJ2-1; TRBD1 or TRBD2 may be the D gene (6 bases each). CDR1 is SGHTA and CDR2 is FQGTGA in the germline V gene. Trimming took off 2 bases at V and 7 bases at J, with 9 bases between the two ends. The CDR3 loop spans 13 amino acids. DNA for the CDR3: TGTGCCAGCAGCTTAGGGGGGCGGAATGAGCAGTTCTTC. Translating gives CASSLGGRNEQFF.

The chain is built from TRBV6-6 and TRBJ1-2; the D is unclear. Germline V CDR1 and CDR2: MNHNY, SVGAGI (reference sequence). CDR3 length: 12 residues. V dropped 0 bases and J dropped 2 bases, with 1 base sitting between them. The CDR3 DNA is TGTGCCAGCAGTTACTCAAACTATGGCTACACCTTC. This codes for CASSYSNYGYTF.

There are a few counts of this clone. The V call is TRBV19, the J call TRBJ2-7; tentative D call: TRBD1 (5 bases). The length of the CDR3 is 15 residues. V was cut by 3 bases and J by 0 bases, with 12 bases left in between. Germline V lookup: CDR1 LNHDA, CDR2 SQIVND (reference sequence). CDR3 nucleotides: TGTGCCAGTAGTATGGCAGGGTCTAGCTCCTACGAGCAGTACTTC. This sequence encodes CASSMAGSSSYEQYF. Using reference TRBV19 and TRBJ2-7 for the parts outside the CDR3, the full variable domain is DGGITQSPKYLFRKEGQNVTLSCEQNLNHDAMYWYRQDPGQGLRLIYYSQIVNDFQKGDIAEGYSVSREKKESFPLTVTSAQKNPTAFYLCASSMAGSSSYEQYFGPGTRLTVT.

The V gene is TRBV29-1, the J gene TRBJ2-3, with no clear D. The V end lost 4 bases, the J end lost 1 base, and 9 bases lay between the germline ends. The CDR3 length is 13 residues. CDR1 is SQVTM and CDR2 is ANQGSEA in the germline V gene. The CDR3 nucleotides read TGCAGCGTTGTTAGGCCTGGCACAGATACGCAGTATTTT. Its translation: CSVVRPGTDTQYF.

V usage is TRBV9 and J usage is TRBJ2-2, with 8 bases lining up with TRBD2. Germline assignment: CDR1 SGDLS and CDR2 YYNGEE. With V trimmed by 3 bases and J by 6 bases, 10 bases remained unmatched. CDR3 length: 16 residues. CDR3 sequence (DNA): TGTGCCAGCAGCGGATTGGGACTAGGTTCGTCCGGGGAGCTGTTTTTT. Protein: CASSGLGLGSSGELFF.

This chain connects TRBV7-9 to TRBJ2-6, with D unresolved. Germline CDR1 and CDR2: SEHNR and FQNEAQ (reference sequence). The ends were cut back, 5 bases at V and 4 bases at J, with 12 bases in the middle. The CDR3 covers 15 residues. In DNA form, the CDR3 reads TGTGCCAGCAGCCCCCCGTTCACCGGGGCCAACGTCCTGACTTTC. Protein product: CASSPPFTGANVLTF.

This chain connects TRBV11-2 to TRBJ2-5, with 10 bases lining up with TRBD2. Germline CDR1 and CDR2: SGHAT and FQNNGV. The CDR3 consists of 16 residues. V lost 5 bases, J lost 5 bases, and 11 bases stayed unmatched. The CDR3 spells CASSLPLAGVSETQYF. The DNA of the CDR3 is TGTGCCAGCAGCCTTCCCCTAGCGGGAGTATCTGAGACCCAGTACTTC.

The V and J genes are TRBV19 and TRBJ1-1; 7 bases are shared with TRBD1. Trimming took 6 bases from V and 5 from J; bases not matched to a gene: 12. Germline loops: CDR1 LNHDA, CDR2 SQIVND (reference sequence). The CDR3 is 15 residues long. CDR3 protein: CASRYDRAVGTEAFF. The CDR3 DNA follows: TGTGCCAGTAGATACGACAGGGCAGTAGGTACTGAAGCTTTCTTT.

The CDR3 loop is CASMAGPGGLFF. CDR3 coding DNA: TGTGCCAGTATGGCAGGCCCAGGCGGGCTGTTTTTT. This chain links TRBV19 with TRBJ2-2; D not resolved. The CDR3 contains 12 residues. V was shortened by 7 bases and J by 13 bases, with 16 bases between the two germline ends. Germline assignment: CDR1 LNHDA and CDR2 SQIVND (reference sequence).

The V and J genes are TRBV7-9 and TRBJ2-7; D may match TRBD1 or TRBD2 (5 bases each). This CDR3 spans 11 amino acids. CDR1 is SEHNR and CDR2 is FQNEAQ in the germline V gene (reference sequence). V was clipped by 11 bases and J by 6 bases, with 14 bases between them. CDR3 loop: CAGDRGGEQYF. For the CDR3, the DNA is TGTGCCGGGGACCGGGGCGGCGAGCAGTACTTC.

The CDR3 coding sequence is TGTGCCAGCAGCGTCTTGACAGAAAGCAATCAGCCCCAGCATTTT. It encodes CASSVLTESNQPQHF. The chain employs TRBV5-8 and TRBJ1-5; TRBD1 is a possible D gene (5 bases). The CDR3 length is 15 residues. Between the trimmed V and J ends, which lost 4 bases and 1 base, there was a span of 12 bases. From germline, CDR1 is SGHTS and CDR2 YDEGEE.

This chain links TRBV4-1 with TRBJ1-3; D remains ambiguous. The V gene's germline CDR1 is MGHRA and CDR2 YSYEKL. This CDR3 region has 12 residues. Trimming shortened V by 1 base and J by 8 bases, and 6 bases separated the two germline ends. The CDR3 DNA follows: TGCGCCAGCAGCCAAGTCAGTGACACCATATATTTT. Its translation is CASSQVSDTIYF.

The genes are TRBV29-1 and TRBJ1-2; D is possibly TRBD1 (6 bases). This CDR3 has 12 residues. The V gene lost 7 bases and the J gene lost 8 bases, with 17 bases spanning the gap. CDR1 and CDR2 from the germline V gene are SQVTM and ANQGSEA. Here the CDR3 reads CSAGPLQGGYTF. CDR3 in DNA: TGCAGCGCCGGTCCCCTCCAGGGGGGCTACACCTTC.

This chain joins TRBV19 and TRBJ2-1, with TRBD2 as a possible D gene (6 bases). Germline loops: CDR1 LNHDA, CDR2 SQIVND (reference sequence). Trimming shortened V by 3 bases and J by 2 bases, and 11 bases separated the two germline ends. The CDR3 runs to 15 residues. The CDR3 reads CASSISSGPYNEQFF. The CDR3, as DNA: TGTGCCAGTAGTATTTCAAGCGGGCCCTACAATGAGCAGTTCTTC.

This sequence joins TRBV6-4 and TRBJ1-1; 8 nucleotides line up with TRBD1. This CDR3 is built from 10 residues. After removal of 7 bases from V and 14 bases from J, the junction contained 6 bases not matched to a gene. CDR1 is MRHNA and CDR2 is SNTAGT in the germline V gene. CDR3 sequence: CASKRTGPFF. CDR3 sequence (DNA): TGTGCCAGCAAAAGGACAGGGCCCTTCTTT.

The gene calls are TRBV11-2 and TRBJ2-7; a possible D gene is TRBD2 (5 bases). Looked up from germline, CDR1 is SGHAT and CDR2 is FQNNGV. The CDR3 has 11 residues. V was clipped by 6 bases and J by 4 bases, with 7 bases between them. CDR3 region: CASSRTYEQYF. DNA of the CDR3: TGTGCCAGCAGTCGGACTTACGAGCAGTACTTC.

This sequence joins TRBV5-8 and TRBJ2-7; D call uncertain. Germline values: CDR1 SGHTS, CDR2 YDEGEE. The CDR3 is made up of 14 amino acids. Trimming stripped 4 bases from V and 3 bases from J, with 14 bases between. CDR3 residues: CASSDGRILYEQYF. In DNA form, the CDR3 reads TGTGCCAGCAGCGACGGACGAATCCTCTACGAGCAGTACTTC.

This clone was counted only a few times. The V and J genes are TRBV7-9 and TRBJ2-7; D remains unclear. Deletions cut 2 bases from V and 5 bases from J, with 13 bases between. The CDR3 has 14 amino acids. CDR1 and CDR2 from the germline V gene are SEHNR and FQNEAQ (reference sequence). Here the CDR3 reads CASSLHVGNNEQYF. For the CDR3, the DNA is TGTGCCAGCAGCTTACATGTAGGCAACAACGAGCAGTACTTC.

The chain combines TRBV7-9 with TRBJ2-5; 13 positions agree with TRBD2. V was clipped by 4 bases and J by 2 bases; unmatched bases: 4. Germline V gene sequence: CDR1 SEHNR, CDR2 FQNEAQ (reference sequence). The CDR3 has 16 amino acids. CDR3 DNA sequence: TGTGCCAGCAGCTCGTTACTAGCGGGGGGGCAAGAGACCCAGTACTTC. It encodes CASSSLLAGGQETQYF.

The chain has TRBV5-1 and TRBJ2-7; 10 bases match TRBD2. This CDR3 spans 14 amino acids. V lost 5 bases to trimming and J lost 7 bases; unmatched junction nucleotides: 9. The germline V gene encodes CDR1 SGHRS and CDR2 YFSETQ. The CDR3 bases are TGCGCCAGCAGTCGAGCGGGAGGGCCGGGGGAGCAGTACTTC. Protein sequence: CASSRAGGPGEQYF. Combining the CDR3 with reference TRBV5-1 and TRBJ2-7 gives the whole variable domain KAGVTQTPRYLIKTRGQQVTLSCSPISGHRSVSWYQQTPGQGLQFLFEYFSETQRNKGNFPGRFSGRQFSNSRSEMNVSTLELGDSALYLCASSRAGGPGEQYFGPGTRLTVT.